The following is a T cell receptor (beta chain) sequence with its context. In the source study's methods: Reference gene primer amplification in the assay estimated nucleated cell counts. The method was immunoSEQ multiplex PCR; TCRdb's version includes in-frame clones alone and lacks a portion of them. V, J and clone size are taken as reported in that table, and D and trimming were inferred from the DNA itself. This table has 95,000 to 110,000 clones, 89% appearing once. The data stem from a study of blood T cell repertoires in COVID-19. Overall study context: Acute and convalescent COVID-19 samples came from the United States, Italy and Spain. T cells, B-cell-depleted T cells, or PBMCs provided the cDNA or gDNA that served as material.

This CDR3 has 14 amino acids. The J segment lost 5 bases and the V segment lost 5 bases, leaving 2 bases of the junction unmatched. Germline CDR1 is SGHRS and CDR2 is YFSETQ. The receptor was isolated from a man aged 35 to 55 with active or convalescent COVID-19. The V call is TRBV5-1, the J call TRBJ2-4; 12 bases line up with TRBD1. Sequenced sample: peripheral blood. The CDR3 region has the DNA TGCGCCAGCAGAGGGACAGGGGGCGAAAACATTCAGTACTTC. Translation: CASRGTGGENIQYF.